This TCR beta chain was captured in a study of T cell repertoires in cytomegalovirus infection. About the study: CMV epitopes that were recently identified and HLA-C-restricted were used alongside well-studied HLA-B-restricted ones. CMV infection and matching HLA type were both indicated by public TCR beta signatures.

Study-wide findings and caveats: HLA-C-restricted CMV-specific TCR beta clonotypes were dominant in the ex vivo response. Summed public TCR beta family frequency identified CMV carriers bearing the relevant HLA.

Notes on this clonotype: Antigen specificity is unknown.

Germline CDR1 reads LGHNA; CDR2 reads YNFKEQ. The CDR3 has 18 amino acids. Trimming took off 0 bases at V and 0 bases at J, with 15 bases between the two ends. MiXCR was run by TCRdb on the reads, yielding one entry per CDR3 protein. The top ten hold 25% of the sample, which has about 180,000 distinct CDR3 sequences, about a fifth seen once. The clonotype comes from a human donor in good health (CMV status not recorded). Some clones in this sample may be carry-over from other donors' samples. V is TRBV4-2 and J is TRBJ1-5; D is unresolved. The sample in question was CD8+ T cells from cultured PBMCs, obtained from culture after CMV antigen stimulation. This chain's CDR3 is CASSQENRLDYSNQPQHF. The CDR3 DNA is TGTGCCAGCAGCCAAGAAAACAGATTAGACTATAGCAATCAGCCCCAGCATTTT.